Below, 3 T cell receptor beta chains from the same sample are listed, as sequenced in a study of shared clonotypes between healthy human individuals. The assay was immunoSEQ multiplex PCR, and TCRdb's table has in-frame clones only and misses some. The sample has some 2,500,000 clones, roughly 93% seen once; the top ten hold 0.36%. Sequencing input: naive CD4+ T cells from PBMCs. Sample subset: CD45RA+ positively selected. Receptor source: a man between 18 and 29 years old in good health. Some clones in this sample may be carry-over from other donors' samples.

The chain couples TRBV6-1 to TRBJ2-7; D unclear. The V end lost 8 bases, the J end lost 0 bases, and 8 bases lay between the germline ends. CDR1 is MNHNS and CDR2 is SASEGT in the germline V gene. The CDR3 runs to 12 residues. CDR3 nucleotides: TGTGCCAGCTCCGGTAACTCCTACGAGCAGTACTTC. It translates to CASSGNSYEQYF.

The J gene is TRBJ2-1, the V gene TRBV11-2; no clear D gene. This CDR3 is built from 14 residues. V gave up 4 bases and J gave up 7 bases, with 14 bases separating them. Germline loops: CDR1 SGHAT, CDR2 FQNNGV. This CDR3 reads CASSWLTRANEQFF. CDR3 nucleotide sequence: TGTGCCAGCAGCTGGTTGACTCGGGCTAATGAGCAGTTCTTC.

V and J are TRBV13 and TRBJ1-4; D not resolved. The CDR3 runs to 16 residues. The germline V gene encodes CDR1 PRHDT and CDR2 FYEKMQ (reference sequence). The germline V and J ends were trimmed by 0 bases and 7 bases, with 15 bases remaining between them. The CDR3 here is CASSLGLGINSEKLFF. The CDR3 nucleotides are TGTGCCAGCAGCTTAGGATTGGGAATTAACAGTGAAAAACTGTTTTTT.